One and the same sample provided the 8 T cell receptor beta chains below, sequenced in a study of T cells in Graves' hyperthyroidism and ophthalmopathy. TCR beta CDR3 regions were amplified from RNA transcripts. HTBI primers were used for first-round RT-PCR of the TCR CDR3. Using its own MiXCR run on the multiplex PCR reads, TCRdb lists one record per CDR3 protein. The table has some 530,000 distinct CDR3 sequences, 20% to 25% seen once. The source material was blood. These receptors were obtained from a woman between 70 and 85 years old with Graves' ophthalmopathy.

This clonotype came up many times. The CDR3 sequence: CASRSAGGRGEKLFF. In nucleotides, the CDR3 is TGTGCCAGCAGAAGCGCAGGGGGCCGGGGTGAAAAACTGTTTTTT. The chain couples TRBV27 to TRBJ1-4; 8 bases are a match to TRBD1. Trimming at V came to 6 bases and at J to 7 bases, leaving 10 bases not matched to a gene. CDR1 MNHEY and CDR2 SMNVEV come from the germline V gene (reference sequence). This CDR3 has 15 residues.

This clonotype turned up a few times. The gene calls are TRBV19 and TRBJ1-4, with D possibly TRBD1 on 5 matching bases. The CDR3 length is 13 residues. Germline V lookup: CDR1 LNHDA, CDR2 SQIVND (reference sequence). Trimming pared 10 bases from V and 6 bases from J, leaving 15 bases between. CDR3 sequence (DNA): TGTGCCACGTCCCAGGGCCTGCATGAAAAACTGTTTTTT. Encoded protein: CATSQGLHEKLFF. Based on the CDR3 plus reference TRBV19 and TRBJ1-4, the full variable domain is DGGITQSPKYLFRKEGQNVTLSCEQNLNHDAMYWYRQDPGQGLRLIYYSQIVNDFQKGDIAEGYSVSREKKESFPLTVTSAQKNPTAFYLCATSQGLHEKLFFGSGTQLSVL.

J is TRBJ1-5 and V is TRBV6-5; D not resolved. The CDR3 runs 16 residues. Trimming removed 2 bases at V and 2 bases at J, with 13 bases between. Germline CDR1 MNHEY, CDR2 SVGAGI. This chain's CDR3 is CASSYIAPKGNQPQHF. In nucleotides, the CDR3 is TGTGCCAGCAGTTACATCGCCCCCAAGGGCAATCAGCCCCAGCATTTT.

This clonotype was seen more than once but under ten times. This chain uses TRBV20-1 with TRBJ2-3; TRBD1 is a possible D gene (6 bases). The CDR3 length is 13 residues. V dropped 3 bases and J dropped 2 bases, with 9 bases sitting between them. The germline gives CDR1 DFQATT, CDR2 SNEGSKA (reference sequence). The CDR3 reads CSASQGFTDTQYF. The CDR3 region has the DNA TGCAGTGCTAGCCAGGGGTTCACAGATACGCAGTATTTT.

A note on this clonotype: This may come from a read error, since a much larger clone is one base off. The rearrangement uses TRBV12-3 or TRBV12-4 and TRBJ2-2; 8 bases line up with TRBD1. The CDR3 consists of 17 residues. The CDR3 coding sequence is TGTGCCAGCAGGACCCTGGACAGGGCCAAGAACACCGGGAAGCTGTTTTTT. This translates into CASRTLDRAKNTGKLFF.

This clonotype appeared many times. This chain connects TRBV9 to TRBJ2-7, with 11 nucleotides matching TRBD1. The germline V gene encodes CDR1 SGDLS and CDR2 YYNGEE. V shed 4 bases, J shed 3 bases, and the junction held 3 bases outside the gene matches. This CDR3 contains 14 residues. The chain's CDR3 is CASSRGTGGYEQYF. The CDR3 DNA reads as TGTGCCAGCAGCCGCGGGACAGGGGGCTACGAGCAGTACTTC.

This clonotype was counted a few times. CDR3 in amino acids: CASSRQGRSNNEQFF. The CDR3 DNA sequence: TGTGCCAGCTCCAGACAGGGCAGATCCAACAATGAGCAGTTCTTC. This rearrangement joins TRBV6-2 or TRBV6-3 to TRBJ2-1; TRBD1 matches at 7 bases. The V gene's germline CDR1 is MNHEY and CDR2 SVGEGT. The V gene end was trimmed by 8 bases and the J gene end by 5 bases; junction bases not matched to a gene: 12. This CDR3 is 15 amino acids long.

The V gene is TRBV14, the J gene TRBJ2-5; unclear D gene. V lost 3 bases to trimming and J lost 2 bases, with 22 bases between them. Germline CDR1 and CDR2: SGHDN and FVKESK. The CDR3 spans 18 residues. Here the CDR3 reads CASSQPPFTTTQQETQYF. The CDR3 coding sequence is TGTGCCAGCAGCCAGCCCCCCTTTACTACAACTCAACAAGAGACCCAGTACTTC.